This T cell receptor (beta chain) was found in a study of T cells in Graves' hyperthyroidism and ophthalmopathy. Using RNA transcripts as the source, TCR beta CDR3 regions were amplified. The HTBI primer set served for first-round RT-PCR of the TCR CDR3. MiXCR was run by TCRdb on the multiplex PCR reads, yielding one entry per CDR3 protein. The table has roughly 640,000 distinct CDR3 sequences, roughly 15% seen once. The CDR3 extends over 13 amino acids. The V gene lost 3 bases and the J gene lost 6 bases, with 8 bases spanning the gap. Per the germline V gene, CDR1 is LGHDT and CDR2 is YNNKEL (reference sequence).

The chain links TRBV3-1 to TRBJ2-2; D unresolved. Sample: blood. The sequence came from a middle-aged woman with Graves' ophthalmopathy. Here the CDR3 reads CASSHSISGELFF. CDR3 DNA sequence: TGTGCCAGCAGCCACTCCATATCCGGGGAGCTGTTTTTT.